One and the same sample provided the 21 T cell receptor beta chains below, sequenced in a study of CD8+CD57+ T cells in acquired aplastic anemia. The study profiled TCR beta VDJ and CDR3 using genomic DNA as template. In TCRdb, the reads were re-called with MiXCR into one record per CDR3 protein. The table records about 220,000 distinct CDR3 sequences, approximately 35% of them present only once. Sample: sorted CD4+, CD8+, or CD8+CD57+ T cells (not recorded which) from PBMCs. Receptors were obtained from a human donor in good health, serving as a control.

The chain combines TRBV28 with TRBJ1-1; D remains unclear. Germline CDR1 and CDR2: MDHEN and SYDVKM. The CDR3 sequence is 12 residues long. V lost 2 bases and J 10 bases, leaving 11 bases between the germline ends. In DNA form, the CDR3 reads TGTGCCAGCAGTTTAGGCTCTTACGGAGCTTTCTTT. This translates into CASSLGSYGAFF.

This clonotype was counted between two and nine times. The rearrangement uses TRBV18 and TRBJ2-3; TRBD1 aligns across 9 bases. Germline trimming cut 3 bases from V and 4 bases from J; bases unmatched to any gene: 2. This CDR3 comprises 14 residues. Germline lookup yields CDR1 KGHSH and CDR2 LQKENI. The CDR3 bases are TGTGCCAGCTCACCTGGGACAGGGTCAGATACGCAGTATTTT. Its translation: CASSPGTGSDTQYF.

This clonotype came up many times. The V gene is TRBV5-1, the J gene TRBJ2-3, with D unclear. CDR1 and CDR2 from the germline V gene are SGHRS and YFSETQ. V dropped 5 bases and J dropped 1 base, with 8 bases sitting between them. This CDR3 contains 13 residues. The CDR3 sequence is CASRAARTDTQYF. CDR3 nucleotides: TGCGCCAGCAGGGCAGCGCGCACAGATACGCAGTATTTT.

This clonotype was found many times. DNA of the CDR3: TGTGCCAGCAACGCAGGTCGGGGGCCCACTGAAGCTTTCTTT. It specifies CASNAGRGPTEAFF. The chain employs TRBV2 and TRBJ1-1; tentative D call: TRBD1 (6 bases). Trimming left V 7 bases short and J 4 bases short, with 16 bases between. The germline gives CDR1 SNHLY, CDR2 FYNNEI. The CDR3 loop spans 14 amino acids.

This clonotype was observed many times. The chain is built from TRBV24-1 and TRBJ1-2, with TRBD1 matching over 8 bases. The trim removed 4 bases at V and 6 bases at J, leaving 6 bases unmatched. The germline gives CDR1 KGHDR, CDR2 SFDVKD. The CDR3 is 14 residues long. Here the CDR3 reads CATSETGGTDGYTF. The CDR3 DNA is TGTGCCACCAGTGAAACAGGGGGAACCGATGGCTACACCTTC.

This clonotype has just a few counts. The CDR3 coding sequence is TGTGCCAGCAGCGGACCAGTAAGATCTGGAAACACCATATATTTT. The encoded protein is CASSGPVRSGNTIYF. The V gene is TRBV7-9, the J gene TRBJ1-3; D uncertain. This CDR3 region has 15 residues. Trimming pared 5 bases from V and 1 base from J, leaving 12 bases between. The germline gives CDR1 SEHNR, CDR2 FQNEAQ (reference sequence).

The chain couples TRBV10-3 to TRBJ2-7; 11 bases match TRBD1. Germline lookup yields CDR1 ENHRY and CDR2 SYGVKD. The V segment lost 3 bases and the J segment 3 bases; nucleotides outside the gene matches: 7. The length of the CDR3 is 16 residues. CDR3 bases: TGTGCCATCAGTGATGCCCCCGGGACAGGGGGCTACGAGCAGTACTTC. Its protein is CAISDAPGTGGYEQYF.

This clonotype was counted many times. V usage is TRBV7-9 and J usage is TRBJ1-5; TRBD1 matches 7 bases. The CDR3 is 16 amino acids. The J segment lost 6 bases and the V segment lost 0 bases, leaving 8 bases of the junction unmatched. CDR1 is SEHNR, CDR2 FQNEAQ, per germline (reference sequence). The CDR3 loop is CASSLAATSGGQPQHF. CDR3 nucleotides: TGTGCCAGCAGCTTAGCTGCCACATCAGGGGGTCAGCCCCAGCATTTT.

The V and J genes are TRBV20-1 and TRBJ2-7; TRBD1 aligns across 8 bases. The V segment lost 6 bases and the J segment 7 bases; nucleotides outside the gene matches: 11. The CDR3 extends over 13 amino acids. The germline gives CDR1 DFQATT, CDR2 SNEGSKA (reference sequence). CDR3 coding DNA: TGCAGTGCCGTGGGACAGGCTATCAGGGAGCAGTACTTC. Protein: CSAVGQAIREQYF.

There are many counts of this clonotype. The V and J genes are TRBV11-1 and TRBJ1-2; the match to TRBD1 covers 9 bases. With 5 bases clipped from V and 8 bases from J, the junction kept 9 bases outside the gene matches. Per the germline V gene, CDR1 is SGHAT and CDR2 is FQDESV (reference sequence). The CDR3 extends over 14 amino acids. CDR3 region: CASSLLQGAKGYTF. The CDR3 region has the DNA TGTGCCAGCAGCCTTCTACAGGGGGCCAAGGGCTACACCTTC.

This clonotype was recorded at least ten times. The chain uses TRBV20-1 and TRBJ2-5; D might be TRBD2 (5 bases). The CDR3 consists of 13 residues. The germline V and J ends were trimmed by 1 base and 2 bases, with 8 bases remaining between them. CDR1 is DFQATT, CDR2 SNEGSKA, per germline (reference sequence). Here the CDR3 reads CSARAGWQETQYF. CDR3 coding DNA: TGCAGTGCTAGAGCGGGGTGGCAAGAGACCCAGTACTTC.

This clonotype was observed at least ten times. The chain links TRBV20-1 to TRBJ1-3; TRBD1 aligns across 9 bases. The length of the CDR3 is 14 residues. Trimming removed 0 bases from V and 8 bases from J; junction bases left unmatched: 5. Germline V gives CDR1 DFQATT, CDR2 SNEGSKA (reference sequence). CDR3 in DNA: TGCAGTGCTAGAGATCTGACAGGGGGGGACACCATATATTTT. It translates to CSARDLTGGDTIYF.

This clonotype was observed at least ten times. V gene TRBV7-8 combines with J gene TRBJ2-7, with 7 nucleotides matching TRBD1. The CDR3 totals 14 residues. The germline gives CDR1 SGHVS, CDR2 FQNEAQ. V gave up 5 bases and J gave up 2 bases; unmatched junction bases: 6. CDR3 nucleotides: TGTGCCAGCAGCGAGAACAGGGGCCCCTACGAGCAGTACTTC. It encodes CASSENRGPYEQYF.

This clonotype was counted ten times or more. V is TRBV20-1 and J is TRBJ2-3, with 9 bases that match TRBD2. After removal of 5 bases from V and 4 bases from J, the junction contained 10 bases not matched to a gene. CDR1 and CDR2 (germline): DFQATT, SNEGSKA (reference sequence). The CDR3 runs to 15 residues. CDR3 DNA sequence: TGCAGTGCTCGCGCTGGCGGGGGGGCTTCAGATACGCAGTATTTT. Its translation: CSARAGGGASDTQYF.

This clonotype appeared many times. This chain connects TRBV4-2 to TRBJ1-2, with D tentatively TRBD1 (5 bases). The CDR3 is 14 residues long. CDR1 and CDR2 (germline): LGHNA, YNFKEQ. The V end lost 0 bases, the J end lost 8 bases, and 13 bases lay between the germline ends. CDR3 amino acids: CASSQDLGARGYTF. The CDR3 nucleotides read TGTGCCAGCAGCCAAGATTTAGGGGCGCGGGGCTACACCTTC.

Notes on this clonotype: A much larger clone differs by one base, so this may be a read error. The CDR3 carries no conserved terminal phenylalanine or tryptophan, so it likely arises from a read error. The gene calls are TRBV20-1 and TRBJ2-7; 9 bases match TRBD1. Germline lookup yields CDR1 DFQATT and CDR2 SNEGSKA (reference sequence). The CDR3 is 13 amino acids. V lost 6 bases to trimming and J lost 4 bases; unmatched junction nucleotides: 7. CDR3 DNA sequence: TGCAGTGCAGACGGACAGGGGAGTTACGAGCAGTACCTC. Amino acid sequence: CSADGQGSYEQYL.

This clonotype occurred a few times. The chain joins TRBV2 to TRBJ1-4; D may be TRBD1 (6 bases). Deletions cut 6 bases from V and 4 bases from J, with 12 bases between. CDR1 SNHLY and CDR2 FYNNEI come from the germline V gene. CDR3 length equals 14 residues. Here the CDR3 DNA reads TGTGCCAGCAGCGACAGGTCTGGTAATGAAAAACTGTTTTTT. It encodes CASSDRSGNEKLFF.

This clonotype came up many times. The chain couples TRBV20-1 to TRBJ2-7, with 10 positions matching TRBD2. Germline V gene lookup returns CDR1 DFQATT and CDR2 SNEGSKA (reference sequence). The V segment lost 0 bases and the J segment 6 bases; nucleotides outside the gene matches: 8. This CDR3 contains 15 residues. CDR3 region: CSARDVGTSVFEQYF. In nucleotides, the CDR3 is TGCAGTGCTAGAGATGTCGGGACTAGCGTCTTCGAGCAGTACTTC.

In this sample, this clonotype turned up many times. This sequence joins TRBV7-2 and TRBJ1-2; no clear D gene. CDR1 SGHTA and CDR2 FQGNSA come from the germline V gene. CDR3 length: 14 residues. Trimming removed 1 base at V and 7 bases at J, with 13 bases between. The CDR3 bases are TGTGCCAGCAGCTTAGATATAGGGATGGGTGGCTACACCTTC. This encodes CASSLDIGMGGYTF.

This clonotype was seen ten or more times. The chain has TRBV12-3 or TRBV12-4 and TRBJ1-1; 8 bases are a match to TRBD1. V lost 5 bases, J lost 5 bases, and 4 bases stayed unmatched. This CDR3 is 13 amino acids long. This chain's CDR3 is CASSQTGETEAFF. DNA for the CDR3: TGTGCCAGCAGTCAGACAGGGGAGACTGAAGCTTTCTTT.

This clonotype was detected a few times. The genes are TRBV18 and TRBJ1-2; D uncertain. Trimming took off 5 bases at V and 7 bases at J, with 11 bases between the two ends. Germline assignment: CDR1 KGHSH and CDR2 LQKENI. CDR3 length: 12 residues. CDR3 nucleotides: TGTGCCAGCTCAGCAGGCTCGGGTGGCTACACCTTC. Translation gives CASSAGSGGYTF.